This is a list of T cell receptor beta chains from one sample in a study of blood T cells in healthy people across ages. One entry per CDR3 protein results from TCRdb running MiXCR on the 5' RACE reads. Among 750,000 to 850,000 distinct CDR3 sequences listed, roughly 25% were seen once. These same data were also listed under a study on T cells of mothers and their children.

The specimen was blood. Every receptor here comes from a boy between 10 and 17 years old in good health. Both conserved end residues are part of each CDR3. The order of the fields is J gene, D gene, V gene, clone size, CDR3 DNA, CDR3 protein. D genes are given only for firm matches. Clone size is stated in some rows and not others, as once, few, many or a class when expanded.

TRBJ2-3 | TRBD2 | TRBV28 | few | TGTGCCAGCAGTTCCCGATTTTTAGCGGGAGGGTATTCTAGCACAGATACGCAGTATTTT | CASSSRFLAGGYSSTDTQYF
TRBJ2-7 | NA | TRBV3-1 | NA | TGTGCCAGCAGCCAAGAACCTGGCACTGCCTTTCGGGCGGTAGGTAAGCAGTACTTC | CASSQEPGTAFRAVGKQYF
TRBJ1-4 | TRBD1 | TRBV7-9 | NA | TGTGCCAGCAGCCCTCCCGTTACAGGGGCTGTCGGGGGAAAACTGTTTTTT | CASSPPVTGAVGGKLFF
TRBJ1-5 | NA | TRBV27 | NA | TGTGCCAGCAGTTTATATAGCAGTACTAATCAGCCCCAGCATTTT | CASSLYSSTNQPQHF
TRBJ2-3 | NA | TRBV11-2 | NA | TGTGCCAGCAGCCCACAACAGGCTCGCACAGATACGCAGTATTTT | CASSPQQARTDTQYF
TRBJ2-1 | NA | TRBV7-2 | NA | TGTGCCAGCAGCTTAGTTCTTTACAATGAGCAGTTCTTC | CASSLVLYNEQFF
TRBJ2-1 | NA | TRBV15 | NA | TGTGCCACCAGCAGAGACAGGGGCGATGAGCAGTTCTTC | CATSRDRGDEQFF
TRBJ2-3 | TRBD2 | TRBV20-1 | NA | TGCAGTGCGCCACCGGGACTAGCGTCTACAGATACGCAGTATTTT | CSAPPGLASTDTQYF
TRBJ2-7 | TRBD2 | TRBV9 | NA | TGTGCCAGCAGCGTAGGGGCGGGAGAGCTATACGAGCAGTACTTC | CASSVGAGELYEQYF
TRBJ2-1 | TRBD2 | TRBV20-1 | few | TGCAGTGCTAGAGTAGAAGCGGGGGGGCCGAGGTCCTACAATGAGCAGTTCTTC | CSARVEAGGPRSYNEQFF
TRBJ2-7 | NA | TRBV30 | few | TGTGCCTGGAGGAATAGCGGTTACGAGCAGTACTTC | CAWRNSGYEQYF
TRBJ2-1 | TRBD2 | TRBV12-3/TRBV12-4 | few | TGTGCCAGCAGGGGGACTAGCGGGATCTTTGGGGAGCAGTTCTTC | CASRGTSGIFGEQFF
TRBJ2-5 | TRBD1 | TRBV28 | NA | TGTGCCAGCAGATTGGACAGGGGGAGAGTAGAGACCCAGTACTTC | CASRLDRGRVETQYF
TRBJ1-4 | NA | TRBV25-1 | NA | TGTGCCAGCGGGGTACCTCGGGACGGCTCAACTAATGAAAAACTGTTTTTT | CASGVPRDGSTNEKLFF
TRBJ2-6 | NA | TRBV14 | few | TGTGCCAGCAGCCAAGAGGGCCCATTGGTCTCTGGGGCCAACGTCCTGACTTTC | CASSQEGPLVSGANVLTF
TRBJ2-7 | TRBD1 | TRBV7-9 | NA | TGTGCCAGCAGCCCGAGCAGGGACAGGGGCTACGAGCAGTACTTC | CASSPSRDRGYEQYF
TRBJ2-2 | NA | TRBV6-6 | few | TGTGCCAGCAGTCCCCTCGCCGGGAACACCGGGGAGCTGTTTTTT | CASSPLAGNTGELFF
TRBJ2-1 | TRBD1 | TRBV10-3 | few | TGTGCCATCAGTGCAGGGGGATCCTACAATGAGCAGTTCTTC | CAISAGGSYNEQFF
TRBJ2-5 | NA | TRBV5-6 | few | TGTGCCAGCAGCCTGTTGGGAGCGCTTTTGTACTTC | CASSLLGALLYF
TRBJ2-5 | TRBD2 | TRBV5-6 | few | TGTGCCAGCAGCTTGGTCCGAGCGGGGGGGGAGGAGACCCAGTACTTC | CASSLVRAGGEETQYF
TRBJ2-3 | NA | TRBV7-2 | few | TGTGCCAGCAGCTTATCTCGACAGGTGTCCACAGATACGCAGTATTTT | CASSLSRQVSTDTQYF
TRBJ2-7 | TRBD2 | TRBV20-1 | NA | TGCAGTGCTGGAGCCCGGACTAGCTATTCTTACGAGCAGTACTTC | CSAGARTSYSYEQYF
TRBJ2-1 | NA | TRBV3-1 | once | TGTGCCAGCAGCCAAGACGGGAATGAGCAGCTCTTC | CASSQDGNEQLF
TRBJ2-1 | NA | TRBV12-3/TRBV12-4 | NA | TGTGCCAGCAGCCTCCGACTAGTACTCAAAGCCGAAGAGACCCGGTACTTC | CASSLRLVLKAEETRYF
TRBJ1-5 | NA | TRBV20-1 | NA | TGCAGTGCTAGAGAAGCGACAGATCTTAGCAATCAGCCCCAGCATTTT | CSAREATDLSNQPQHF
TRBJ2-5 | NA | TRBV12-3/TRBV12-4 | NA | TGTGCCAGCCGTGGCTACAGCCAGCAGACCCAGTACTTC | CASRGYSQQTQYF
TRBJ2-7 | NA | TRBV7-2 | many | TGTGCCAGCAGCTTATCCGTATGGTCCGCCACCTACGAGCAGTACTTC | CASSLSVWSATYEQYF
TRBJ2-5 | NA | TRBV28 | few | TGTGCCAGCAGTTCACAGGATTACCAAGAGACCCAGTACTTC | CASSSQDYQETQYF
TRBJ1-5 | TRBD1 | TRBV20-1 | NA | TGCAGTGCTAGTGGGGGGGGGACAGGGGTGGATCAGCCCCAGCATTTT | CSASGGGTGVDQPQHF
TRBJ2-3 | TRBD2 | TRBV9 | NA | TGTGCCAGCAGAGCGAGCGGGGTGGTCACAGATACGCAGTATTTT | CASRASGVVTDTQYF
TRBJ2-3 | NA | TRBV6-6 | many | TGTGCCAGCAGTTACGGTACAGATACGCAGTATTTT | CASSYGTDTQYF
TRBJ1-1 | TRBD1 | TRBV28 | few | TGTGCCAGCAGTCGGACAGGAGGAGCCACTGAAGCTTTCTTT | CASSRTGGATEAFF
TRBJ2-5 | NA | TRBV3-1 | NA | TGTGCCAGCAGCCACCGCGCCGGGAAGGAGACCCAGTACTTC | CASSHRAGKETQYF